This record looks at one T cell receptor (beta chain) sequence and its context. What it binds is unknown. The CDR3 is 18 residues long. V shed 0 bases and J shed 0 bases, with 17 bases lying between them. Per germline, CDR1 SNHLY and CDR2 FYNNEI. The record originates from a study of identical twins. Broader study findings: Excess sharing by twins proved weaker in beta out-of-frame sequences. Out-of-frame alpha sequences common to twins were enriched for low generation probability. Invariant MAIT and iNKT cells are populations that could partly confound zero-insertion analyses.

Everyone who gave samples was a healthy Caucasian. MiXCR was run by TCRdb on the 5' RACE reads, yielding one entry per CDR3 protein. Of about 430,000 distinct CDR3 sequences in the sample, 15% to 20% are singletons; the top ten hold around 12%. The sequencing sample was made of naive T cells sorted from blood. The chain recombines TRBV2 with TRBJ2-5; D may correspond to TRBD1 or TRBD2 (5 bases each). The clonotype originates from a man between 50 and 59 years old in good health. The CDR3, as DNA: TGTGCCAGCAGTGAAGCGCGACGGGGCTTAATGTACCAAGAGACCCAGTACTTC. Translation gives CASSEARRGLMYQETQYF.